The 14 T cell receptor beta chains below were found in one sample sequenced in a study of CD4 T cells in relation to SARS-CoV-2 and coronaviruses. Antigens for these TCRs are unknown. CD4+ T cells from unexposed donors were obtained before the COVID-19 pandemic (2011-2018). After roughly ten days of culture, CD4+ T cells were isolated. Clones were sequenced by immunoSEQ multiplex PCR, and TCRdb holds only the in-frame ones, with some missing. This sample yields more than 20,000 clones, of which less than 85% are seen a single time; roughly 30% belongs to the top ten. The source material was CD4+ T cells from PBMCs, cultured in vitro. The receptors shown here come from a human donor in good health.

The chain has TRBV5-4 and TRBJ1-1; the match to TRBD1 covers 8 bases. The CDR3 has 20 residues. CDR1 is SGHNT, CDR2 YYREEE, per germline (reference sequence). The V segment lost 4 bases and the J segment 2 bases; nucleotides outside the gene matches: 22. The CDR3 protein is CASSLNLDRATDRINTEAFF. CDR3 coding DNA: TGTGCCAGCAGCCTCAACCTGGACAGGGCCACAGATCGAATTAACACTGAAGCTTTCTTT. The complete variable domain, with remaining parts taken from reference TRBV5-4 and TRBJ1-1, reads ETGVTQSPTHLIKTRGQQVTLRCSSQSGHNTVSWYQQALGQGPQFIFQYYREEENGRGNFPPRFSGLQFPNYSSELNVNALELDDSALYLCASSLNLDRATDRINTEAFFGQGTRLTVV.

This clone was seen only a few times. The rearrangement uses TRBV14 and TRBJ1-3, with D maybe TRBD1 (6 bases). This CDR3 has 15 amino acids. The V and J ends lost 1 base and 8 bases respectively, with 15 bases between them. The germline CDR1 and CDR2 sequences are SGHDN and FVKESK. The CDR3 DNA is TGTGCCAGCAGCCAAGGGCTCAGGGGCCAGGACACCATATATTTT. It is translated as CASSQGLRGQDTIYF. The whole variable domain, filled in from reference TRBV14 and TRBJ1-3, reads EAGVTQFPSHSVIEKGQTVTLRCDPISGHDNLYWYRRVMGKEIKFLLHFVKESKQDESGMPNNRFLAERTGGTYSTLKVQPAELEDSGVYFCASSQGLRGQDTIYFGEGSWLTVV.

This chain connects TRBV10-1 to TRBJ2-1; D uncertain. V was pared by 5 bases and J by 0 bases, with 11 bases between. The CDR3 is made up of 15 amino acids. CDR1 is WNHNN and CDR2 is SYGVQD in the germline V gene (reference sequence). The CDR3 loop is CASSLDASSYNEQFF. The CDR3 nucleotides are TGCGCCAGCAGTTTGGACGCAAGCTCCTACAATGAGCAGTTCTTC.

The chain has TRBV7-9 and TRBJ2-5; 14 positions match TRBD2. This CDR3 region has 16 residues. CDR1 and CDR2 from the germline V gene are SEHNR and FQNEAQ (reference sequence). The V segment lost 5 bases and the J segment 4 bases; nucleotides outside the gene matches: 6. Written as DNA, the CDR3 is TGTGCCAGCAGCCCCGGACTAGCGGGAGGTGGAGAGACCCAGTACTTC. This codes for CASSPGLAGGGETQYF.

The chain uses TRBV29-1 and TRBJ2-7, with D possibly being TRBD2 (10 bases). Trimming pared 4 bases from V and 7 bases from J, leaving 41 bases between. Germline CDR1 is SQVTM and CDR2 is ANQGSEA. The CDR3 covers 21 residues. DNA for the CDR3: TGCAGCGTTGGAGATCGTTTTTTTCGTTCACAGGGGGCTAGCGGGAGCTATGAGCAGTACTTC. It is translated as CSVGDRFFRSQGASGSYEQYF.

The sample holds a few counts of this clone. V gene TRBV5-1 combines with J gene TRBJ1-6, with 11 bases aligning to TRBD1. Germline values: CDR1 SGHRS, CDR2 YFSETQ. CDR3 length: 15 amino acids. V gave up 4 bases and J gave up 8 bases; unmatched junction bases: 5. CDR3 protein: CASSDGTGGHSPLHF. CDR3 DNA sequence: TGCGCCAGCAGCGACGGGACAGGGGGTCATTCACCCCTCCACTTT.

CDR3 bases: TGCGCCAGCAGCCAAGATCTTAGCAGGGCCTCTGGAAACACCATATATTTT. This encodes CASSQDLSRASGNTIYF. The chain employs TRBV4-1 and TRBJ1-3; a weak D match, TRBD1 (5 bases). The CDR3 extends over 17 amino acids. Germline CDR1 MGHRA, CDR2 YSYEKL. Trimming removed 0 bases at V and 0 bases at J, with 12 bases between.

The CDR3 is CAGGDRDFNEQYF. CDR3 sequence (DNA): TGCGCCGGAGGGGACAGGGATTTCAACGAGCAGTACTTC. The chain links TRBV10-1 to TRBJ2-7; 9 positions agree with TRBD1. The CDR3 covers 13 residues. Germline V gene lookup returns CDR1 WNHNN and CDR2 SYGVQD (reference sequence). Trimming at V came to 11 bases and at J to 5 bases, leaving 10 bases not matched to a gene.

The rearrangement links TRBV28 to TRBJ1-5, with D unresolved. The CDR3 totals 14 residues. The germline gives CDR1 MDHEN, CDR2 SYDVKM. Trimming left V 6 bases short and J 5 bases short, with 14 bases between. The CDR3 here is CASSAGGFDQPQHF. In nucleotides, the CDR3 is TGTGCCAGCAGCGCCGGAGGGTTCGATCAGCCCCAGCATTTT.

This chain links TRBV5-4 with TRBJ1-2, with 7 bases aligning to TRBD1. With 2 bases clipped from V and 8 bases from J, the junction kept 6 bases outside the gene matches. There are 13 residues in the CDR3. Germline V lookup: CDR1 SGHNT, CDR2 YYREEE (reference sequence). Here the CDR3 DNA reads TGTGCCAGCAGCTTCGACAGGGATGGAGGCTACACCTTC. Its protein is CASSFDRDGGYTF. The variable domain in full, completed from reference TRBV5-4 and TRBJ1-2, reads ETGVTQSPTHLIKTRGQQVTLRCSSQSGHNTVSWYQQALGQGPQFIFQYYREEENGRGNFPPRFSGLQFPNYSSELNVNALELDDSALYLCASSFDRDGGYTFGSGTRLTVV.

The CDR3 DNA sequence: TGTGCCAGTAGTATCGAGGGCCGACAGGGGAGCTCTGGAAACACCATATATTTT. Protein sequence: CASSIEGRQGSSGNTIYF. The chain couples TRBV19 to TRBJ1-3; 8 positions match TRBD1. Germline assignment: CDR1 LNHDA and CDR2 SQIVND (reference sequence). V dropped 3 bases and J dropped 0; count of bases not matched to a gene: 10. The CDR3 is 18 residues long. Drawing the rest from reference TRBV19 and TRBJ1-3, the complete variable domain is DGGITQSPKYLFRKEGQNVTLSCEQNLNHDAMYWYRQDPGQGLRLIYYSQIVNDFQKGDIAEGYSVSREKKESFPLTVTSAQKNPTAFYLCASSIEGRQGSSGNTIYFGEGSWLTVV.

The V gene is TRBV27, the J gene TRBJ1-3; D remains ambiguous. V was pared by 3 bases and J by 3 bases, with 9 bases between. This CDR3 comprises 14 residues. The V gene's germline CDR1 is MNHEY and CDR2 SMNVEV (reference sequence). The CDR3 nucleotides read TGTGCCAGCAGTTTCTCTGGAGGTGGAAACACCATATATTTT. As protein: CASSFSGGGNTIYF.

CDR3 nucleotide sequence: TGTGCCATCAGTCAGACTAGCGACGAGCAGTACTTC. Translating it yields CAISQTSDEQYF. The chain links TRBV10-3 to TRBJ2-7; 8 bases align to TRBD2. The V gene's germline CDR1 is ENHRY and CDR2 SYGVKD. The length of the CDR3 is 12 residues. The ends lost 5 bases at V and 5 bases at J; junction bases unmatched: 2.

The rearrangement links TRBV6-4 to TRBJ2-3; 10 positions agree with TRBD1. Germline V gene lookup returns CDR1 MRHNA and CDR2 SNTAGT. The CDR3 sequence is 14 residues long. Unmatched junction bases numbered 0, after V lost 2 bases and J lost 4 bases. The CDR3 DNA sequence: TGTGCCAGCAGTGACGGACAGGGGGCAGATACGCAGTATTTT. Translated, it gives CASSDGQGADTQYF.